These T cell receptor beta chains were read from a single sample in a study of blood T cell repertoires in COVID-19. The method was immunoSEQ multiplex PCR; TCRdb's version includes in-frame clones alone and lacks a portion of them. This table has around 620,000 clones, approximately 90% appearing once. The sequenced sample was peripheral blood. The source of these receptors is a woman aged 18-29 years with acute or convalescent COVID-19. The CDR3 runs from the conserved cysteine through the conserved F or W. The D gene is left open where the match is weak. The size entry is marked missing in some rows and otherwise reads once, few, many or a size class.

j_call v_call clone_size d_call cdr3_aa cdr3_nt
TRBJ1-1 TRBV27 once - CATLDLGNTEAFF TGTGCCACCCTTGACTTGGGGAACACTGAAGCTTTCTTT
TRBJ1-1 TRBV7-9 - - CASSSREFIVPNTEAFF TGTGCCAGCAGCTCTCGGGAGTTTATTGTCCCGAACACTGAAGCTTTCTTT
TRBJ1-1 TRBV27 - TRBD1 CASTPLTGGSTEAFF TGTGCCAGCACCCCCCTGACAGGGGGTTCCACTGAAGCTTTCTTT
TRBJ1-2 TRBV12-5 - - CASGRNWGANYGYTF TGTGCTAGTGGCCGAAATTGGGGGGCTAACTATGGCTACACCTTC
TRBJ2-7 TRBV6-5 - - CASSYSDILYEQYF TGTGCCAGCAGTTACTCGGACATACTCTACGAGCAGTACTTC
TRBJ1-2 TRBV5-6 - - CASSFLIGANYGYTF TGTGCCAGCAGCTTTCTAATAGGGGCTAACTATGGCTACACCTTC
TRBJ1-2 TRBV5-5 - TRBD1 CASSLDPDRGRIYGYTF TGTGCCAGCAGCTTGGATCCTGACAGGGGTAGGATCTATGGCTACACCTTC
TRBJ1-2 TRBV29-1 once TRBD1 CSVESMRGTGLNYGYTF TGCAGCGTTGAATCGATGCGAGGGACAGGCCTTAACTATGGCTACACCTTC
TRBJ1-5 TRBV6-2/TRBV6-3 - - CASSGLRGQPQHF TGTGCCAGCAGTGGTCTAAGGGGTCAGCCCCAGCATTTT
TRBJ1-2 TRBV6-4 - - CASSDSPTWSYGYTF TGTGCCAGCAGTGACTCGCCGACTTGGAGCTATGGCTACACCTTC
TRBJ1-2 TRBV18 - TRBD1 CASSPGTGGLNDYGYTF TGTGCCAGCTCACCTGGGACAGGGGGGCTGAATGACTATGGCTACACCTTC
TRBJ1-5 TRBV28 once TRBD1 CASSLGDRVVQPQHF TGTGCCAGCAGTTTGGGGGACAGGGTCGTTCAGCCCCAGCATTTT
TRBJ1-5 TRBV21-1 - - CATRVGWDRGNQPQHF TGTGCCACCCGGGTCGGATGGGACAGGGGCAATCAGCCCCAGCATTTT
TRBJ2-1 TRBV2 once TRBD1 CASGWSGTGSSYNEQFF TGTGCCAGCGGGTGGTCCGGGACAGGGAGCTCCTACAATGAGCAGTTCTTC
TRBJ2-7 TRBV3-1/TRBV3-2 - - CASSQAAGRGYEQYF TGTGCCAGCAGCCAAGCCGCTGGCAGAGGCTACGAGCAGTACTTC
TRBJ2-2 TRBV9 - TRBD2 CASSAGLAGGLTGELFF TGTGCCAGCAGCGCCGGACTAGCGGGGGGCCTTACCGGGGAGCTGTTTTTT
TRBJ1-1 TRBV5-6 - TRBD1 CASSQQGTGVFTEAFF TGTGCCAGCAGCCAACAAGGGACAGGGGTTTTCACTGAAGCTTTCTTT
TRBJ2-2 TRBV2 - TRBD2 CASLQGLAGLNTGELFF TGTGCCAGCTTGCAGGGACTAGCGGGGCTGAACACCGGGGAGCTGTTTTTT
TRBJ1-1 TRBV18 - - CASSPGTGSNTEAFF TGTGCCAGCTCACCCGGGACTGGCTCGAACACTGAAGCTTTCTTT
TRBJ2-7 TRBV4-3 - - CASSQDRGNSYEQYF TGCGCCAGCAGCCAAGATAGAGGGAATTCCTACGAGCAGTACTTC
TRBJ1-1 TRBV6-1 - - CASSEFGLFTEAFF TGTGCCAGCAGTGAATTCGGGTTATTCACTGAAGCTTTCTTT
TRBJ1-6 TRBV18 - TRBD1 CASSHTGGPLHF TGTGCCAGCTCCCACACAGGGGGCCCACTCCACTTT
TRBJ1-1 TRBV6-6 - - CASSYYGSTEAFF TGTGCCAGCAGTTACTATGGCAGCACTGAAGCTTTCTTT
TRBJ2-1 TRBV5-1 - TRBD1 CASSPSGQFYNEQFF TGCGCCAGCAGCCCATCGGGACAGTTTTACAATGAGCAGTTCTTC
TRBJ1-2 TRBV7-3 few - CASSPDRNSSYGYTF TGTGCCAGCAGCCCCGACAGAAACTCTTCCTATGGCTACACCTTC
TRBJ1-2 TRBV19 - - CASSTGTPGYTF TGTGCCAGTAGTACCGGGACACCCGGCTACACCTTC
TRBJ1-2 TRBV5-4 once - CASSLQDTKPYGYTF TGTGCCAGCAGCTTGCAGGACACGAAGCCCTATGGCTACACCTTC
TRBJ2-3 TRBV5-1 - - CASSLSYPTDTQYF TGCGCCAGCAGCTTGAGCTACCCGACAGATACGCAGTATTTT
TRBJ1-1 TRBV5-1 - - CASSLDTMNTEAFF TGCGCCAGCAGCTTGGACACTATGAACACTGAAGCTTTCTTT
TRBJ1-3 TRBV10-3 - TRBD1 CAIRDTGTGYPGNTIYF TGTGCCATCAGGGATACCGGGACAGGGTATCCTGGAAACACCATATATTTT
TRBJ1-2 TRBV7-9 - TRBD1 CASSLEEGQGPANYGYTF TGTGCCAGCAGCTTAGAAGAGGGACAGGGGCCCGCTAACTATGGCTACACCTTC
TRBJ1-1 TRBV18 - - CASSTRLAEAFF TGTGCCAGCTCAACTAGATTGGCAGAAGCTTTCTTT
TRBJ2-2 TRBV24-1 - - CATSEQGGTGELFF TGTGCCACCAGTGAACAGGGAGGGACCGGGGAGCTGTTTTTT
TRBJ2-5 TRBV5-1 - TRBD1 CASSLLAGQGAGETQYF TGCGCCAGCAGCTTGCTTGCGGGACAGGGGGCAGGCGAGACCCAGTACTTC
TRBJ2-1 TRBV19 once TRBD1 CASSIKVLDRGFYNEQFF TGTGCCAGTAGTATAAAAGTCCTCGACAGGGGATTCTACAATGAGCAGTTCTTC
TRBJ1-5 TRBV6-2/TRBV6-3 once TRBD1 CASSLSVGTDNQPQHF TGTGCCAGCAGTTTGAGTGTAGGGACAGACAATCAGCCCCAGCATTTT
TRBJ1-1 TRBV4-1 once - CASSQMPDTEAFF TGCGCCAGCAGCCAAATGCCGGACACTGAAGCTTTCTTT
TRBJ2-7 TRBV3-1/TRBV3-2 - TRBD1 CASSQDGQGSYEQYF TGTGCCAGCAGCCAGGATGGACAGGGATCTTACGAGCAGTACTTC
TRBJ2-7 TRBV30 once - CAWSGNSAYEQYF TGTGCCTGGAGTGGAAATAGCGCCTACGAGCAGTACTTC
TRBJ2-1 TRBV5-1 - TRBD2 CASSLKRLAEGYNEQFF TGCGCCAGCAGCTTGAAAAGACTAGCGGAGGGGTACAATGAGCAGTTCTTC
TRBJ1-2 TRBV18 - - CASSPNRANYGYTF TGTGCCAGCTCACCGAACAGAGCTAACTATGGCTACACCTTC
TRBJ1-1 TRBV6-5 - - CASSNFRGANTEAFF TGTGCCAGCTCCAACTTTCGCGGGGCGAACACTGAAGCTTTCTTT
TRBJ2-1 TRBV3-1/TRBV3-2 - - CASRSEQGKPSGGEQFF TGTGCCAGCAGGTCCGAACAGGGAAAACCCTCGGGTGGCGAGCAGTTCTTC
TRBJ2-7 TRBV13 - TRBD2 CASSLGGFEQYF TGTGCCAGCAGCCTCGGGGGGTTCGAGCAGTACTTC
TRBJ1-5 TRBV5-1 once TRBD1 CASSRTGGEGQPQHF TGCGCCAGCAGCCGGACAGGGGGTGAGGGTCAGCCCCAGCATTTT
TRBJ1-2 TRBV12-3/TRBV12-4 - - CASSGGLGYTF TGTGCCAGCAGTGGGGGGTTAGGCTACACCTTC
TRBJ1-5 TRBV21-1 - - CASSKGDRSKEGNQPQHF TGTGCCAGCAGCAAAGGCGACAGGTCAAAAGAAGGCAATCAGCCCCAGCATTTT
TRBJ1-1 TRBV6-6 - - CASSRDRRVTEAFF TGTGCCAGCAGCCGTGATAGGAGGGTTACTGAAGCTTTCTTT
TRBJ1-3 TRBV9 - - CASSSQTGPSGNTIYF TGTGCCAGCAGCTCCCAGACAGGACCCTCTGGAAACACCATATATTTT